A single sample is the source of the 11 T cell receptor beta chains below, sequenced in a study of T-cell reconstitution after alpha-beta-depleted transplantation in children. It was with unique molecular identifiers that the TCRbeta library was prepared. TCRdb itself ran the PCR reads through MiXCR, one entry per CDR3 protein. The sample records around 90,000 distinct CDR3 sequences, about 14% being singletons. The sequencing used PBMCs, mostly from graft donor cells, collected 180 days after TCRalphabeta/CD19-depleted stem cell transplant. The receptors stem from a male patient under 10 years old who had a stem cell transplant for acute lymphoblastic leukemia, so the T cells may come from the graft donor.

This clonotype has ten or more counts. The chain uses TRBV20-1 and TRBJ2-5; 9 bases match TRBD1. CDR3 size: 13 residues. J was trimmed by 4 bases and V by 5 bases; bases with no gene match: 5. CDR1 and CDR2 (germline): DFQATT, SNEGSKA (reference sequence). The CDR3 DNA sequence: TGCAGTGCTGTACAGGGGGCTAGAGAGACCCAGTACTTC. This translates into CSAVQGARETQYF.

The chain uses TRBV11-2 and TRBJ2-2; D gene unclear. With 6 bases removed from V and 4 bases from J, the gap between germline ends came to 12 bases. CDR1 and CDR2 from the germline V gene are SGHAT and FQNNGV. The CDR3 has 14 residues. CDR3 protein: CASSPLPPTGELFF. DNA for the CDR3: TGTGCCAGCAGTCCCTTACCCCCCACCGGGGAGCTGTTTTTT. The full variable domain, in which reference TRBV11-2 and TRBJ2-2 provide the parts outside the CDR3, is EAGVAQSPRYKIIEKRQSVAFWCNPISGHATLYWYQQILGQGPKLLIQFQNNGVVDDSQLPKDRFSAERLKGVDSTLKIQPAKLEDSAVYLCASSPLPPTGELFFGEGSRLTVL.

This clonotype was detected only a few times. The CDR3 reads CASSPNRDRLITDTQYF. DNA for the CDR3: TGTGCCAGCAGTCCCAACCGGGACAGATTAATCACAGATACGCAGTATTTT. This sequence joins TRBV12-3 or TRBV12-4 and TRBJ2-3; 7 bases match TRBD1. The CDR3 spans 17 residues. After removal of 5 bases from V and 2 bases from J, the junction contained 13 bases not matched to a gene.

The table lists this clonotype with a few counts. This chain joins TRBV9 and TRBJ2-1; a weak D match, TRBD1 (6 bases). The V gene lost 4 bases and the J gene lost 4 bases, with 15 bases spanning the gap. CDR1 SGDLS and CDR2 YYNGEE come from the germline V gene. The CDR3 is 15 amino acids. DNA of the CDR3: TGTGCCAGCAGCTCTCGAAACAGGGAATACAATGAGCAGTTCTTC. This encodes CASSSRNREYNEQFF.

The chain couples TRBV5-5 to TRBJ1-1; D is perhaps TRBD1 (6 bases). This CDR3 has 13 amino acids. The germline V and J ends were trimmed by 5 bases and 8 bases, with 16 bases remaining between them. Germline V gives CDR1 SGHKS, CDR2 YYEKEE (reference sequence). The CDR3 DNA is TGTGCCAGCAGGGGGTGGGCAGGGGAAGAAGCTTTCTTT. Its translation is CASRGWAGEEAFF.

The chain joins TRBV21-1 to TRBJ1-5; the D call TRBD1 from the table was never checked on the DNA. TRBV21-1 is deemed a pseudogene. The CDR3 has 12 amino acids. Here the CDR3 reads CPRGHPISPQHF. The CDR3 nucleotides are TGCCCCCGGGGACACCCGATCAGCCCCCAGCATTTT.

This clonotype was observed a handful of times. This sequence joins TRBV29-1 and TRBJ1-1; 8 nucleotides agree with TRBD1. CDR3 size: 13 residues. The germline V gene encodes CDR1 SQVTM and CDR2 ANQGSEA. Trimming removed 3 bases from V and 2 bases from J; junction bases left unmatched: 2. The DNA for the CDR3 is TGCAGCGTTGAGACAGGGGAAAACACTGAAGCTTTCTTT. Its protein is CSVETGENTEAFF. The whole variable domain, filled in from reference TRBV29-1 and TRBJ1-1, reads SAVISQKPSRDICQRGTSLTIQCQVDSQVTMMFWYRQQPGQSLTLIATANQGSEATYESGFVIDKFPISRPNLTFSTLTVSNMSPEDSSIYLCSVETGENTEAFFGQGTRLTVV.

This chain links TRBV20-1 with TRBJ2-4; either TRBD1 or TRBD2 may supply D (5 bases each). Trimming removed 6 bases at V and 0 bases at J, with 15 bases between. This CDR3 is 15 amino acids long. The germline gives CDR1 DFQATT, CDR2 SNEGSKA (reference sequence). This CDR3 is CSAGDRERAKNIQYF. CDR3 nucleotides: TGCAGTGCAGGGGACCGAGAGCGAGCCAAAAACATTCAGTACTTC.

V usage is TRBV6-5 and J usage is TRBJ1-1; TRBD1 matches 7 bases. Germline V CDR1 and CDR2: MNHEY, SVGAGI. The CDR3 extends over 13 amino acids. Unmatched junction bases numbered 0, after V lost 4 bases and J lost 1 base. CDR3 protein: CASSWDRNTEAFF. The CDR3, as DNA: TGTGCCAGCAGTTGGGACAGGAACACTGAAGCTTTCTTT.

This clonotype was seen at least ten times. CDR3 protein: CASSLWFSDRGQETQYF. The CDR3 DNA is TGTGCCAGCAGCTTATGGTTTTCCGACCGAGGTCAAGAGACCCAGTACTTC. This chain uses TRBV11-2 with TRBJ2-5, with D uncertain. V lost 2 bases and J lost 2, with 18 bases in between. The germline V gene encodes CDR1 SGHAT and CDR2 FQNNGV. This CDR3 comprises 17 residues.

This rearrangement joins TRBV4-2 to TRBJ2-5; tentatively, D is TRBD1 (5 bases). CDR3 length: 18 residues. V shed 1 base and J shed 2 bases, with 20 bases lying between them. CDR1 LGHNA and CDR2 YNFKEQ come from the germline V gene. The CDR3 region is CASSQGLVFSPGQETQYF. In DNA, the CDR3 is TGTGCCAGCAGCCAAGGCCTAGTTTTCTCCCCAGGGCAAGAGACCCAGTACTTC.